This T cell receptor beta chain was identified in a study of Ad26.COV2.S vaccination and SARS-CoV-2 variants. Findings of the study overall: Following vaccination, spike-specific CD8+ and CD4+ T cell responses reportedly exhibited substantial breadth. Possible underestimation of total T cell responses by the TCR breadth and depth analyses was noted.

Indicated treatment: 15 to 20 received Ad26.COV2.S at low or high dose, single or two shots; 5 received placebo; per-sample allocation not given. Day 63 following the first vaccine or placebo injection was when the samples were taken. This vaccine is an Ad26 vector that expresses the Wuhan-strain SARS-CoV-2 spike. This table comes from immunoSEQ multiplex PCR, and its TCRdb copy is limited to in-frame clones, with some not included. In the table there are approximately 350,000 clones, about nine tenths of which are singletons. The CDR3 has 18 amino acids. V lost 4 bases and J lost 3; bases outside the gene matches: 14. The germline V gene has CDR1 SGDLS and CDR2 YYNGEE. Details on this clone: The antigen remains undetermined.

The sequencing here drew on peripheral blood, taken in a trial of Ad26.COV2.S vaccine versus placebo. The source of this sequence is a person between 18 and 60 years old who received the Ad26.COV2.S COVID-19 vaccine or a placebo. The chain recombines TRBV9 with TRBJ2-2, with TRBD1 identical over 8 bases. The DNA for the CDR3 is TGTGCCAGCAGCTTTTCCCGCGACAGGGGCCAAGACACCGGGGAGCTGTTTTTT. Its protein is CASSFSRDRGQDTGELFF.